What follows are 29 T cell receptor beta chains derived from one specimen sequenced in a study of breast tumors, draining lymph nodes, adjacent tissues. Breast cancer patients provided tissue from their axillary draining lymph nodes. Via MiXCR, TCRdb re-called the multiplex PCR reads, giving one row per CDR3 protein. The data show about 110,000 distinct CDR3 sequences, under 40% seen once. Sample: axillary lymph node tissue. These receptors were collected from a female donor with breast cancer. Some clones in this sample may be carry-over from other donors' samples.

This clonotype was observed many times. CDR3 nucleotide sequence: TGCGCCAGCAGCAACAACAGGGGCCAGGAGGGCTACACCTTC. It codes for CASSNNRGQEGYTF. V usage is TRBV5-1 and J usage is TRBJ1-2; TRBD1 agrees at 7 bases. The germline CDR1 and CDR2 sequences are SGHRS and YFSETQ. V was clipped by 4 bases and J by 8 bases; unmatched bases: 11. The CDR3 loop spans 14 amino acids.

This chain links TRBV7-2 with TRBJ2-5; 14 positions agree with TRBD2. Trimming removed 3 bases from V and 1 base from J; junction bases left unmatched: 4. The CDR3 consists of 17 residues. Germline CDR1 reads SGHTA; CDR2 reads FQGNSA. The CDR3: CASSFQTSGGVQETQYF. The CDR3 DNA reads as TGTGCCAGCAGCTTCCAGACTAGCGGGGGGGTCCAAGAGACCCAGTACTTC.

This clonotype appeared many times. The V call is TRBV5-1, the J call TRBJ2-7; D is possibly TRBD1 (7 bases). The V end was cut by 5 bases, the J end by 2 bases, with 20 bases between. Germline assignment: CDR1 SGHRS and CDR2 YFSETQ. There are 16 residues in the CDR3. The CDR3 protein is CASSEGAGTSTYEQYF. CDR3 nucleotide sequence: TGCGCCAGCAGTGAGGGGGCCGGGACTTCCACCTACGAGCAGTACTTC.

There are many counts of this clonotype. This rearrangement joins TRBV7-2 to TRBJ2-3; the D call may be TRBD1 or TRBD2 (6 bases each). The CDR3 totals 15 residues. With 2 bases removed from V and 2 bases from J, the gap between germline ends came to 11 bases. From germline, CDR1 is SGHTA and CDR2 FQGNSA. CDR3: CASSLSTGATDTQYF. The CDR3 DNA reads TGTGCCAGCAGCTTATCAACGGGGGCCACAGATACGCAGTATTTT.

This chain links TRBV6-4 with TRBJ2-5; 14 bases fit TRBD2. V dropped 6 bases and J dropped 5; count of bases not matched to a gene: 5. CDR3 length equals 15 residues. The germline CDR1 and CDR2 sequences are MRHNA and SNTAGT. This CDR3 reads CASSGLAGGSETQYF. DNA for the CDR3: TGTGCCAGCAGCGGACTAGCGGGAGGTTCGGAGACCCAGTACTTC.

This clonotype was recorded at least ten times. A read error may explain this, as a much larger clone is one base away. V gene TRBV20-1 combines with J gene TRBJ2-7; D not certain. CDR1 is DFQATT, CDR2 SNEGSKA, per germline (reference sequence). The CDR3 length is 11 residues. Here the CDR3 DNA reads TGCAGTGCAATTGCGATCTACGAGCAGTCCTTC. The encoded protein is CSAIAIYEQSF.

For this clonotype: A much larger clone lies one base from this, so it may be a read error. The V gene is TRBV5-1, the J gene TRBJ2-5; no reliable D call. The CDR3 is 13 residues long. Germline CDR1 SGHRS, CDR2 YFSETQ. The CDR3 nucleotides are TGCGCCAGCAGCCCGAGAAGGAGAGAGGCCCAGTACTTC. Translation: CASSPRRREAQYF. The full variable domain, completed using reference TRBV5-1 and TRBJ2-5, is KAGVTQTPRYLIKTRGQQVTLSCSPISGHRSVSWYQQTPGQGLQFLFEYFSETQRNKGNFPGRFSGRQFSNSRSEMNVSTLELGDSALYLCASSPRRREAQYFGPGTRLLVL.

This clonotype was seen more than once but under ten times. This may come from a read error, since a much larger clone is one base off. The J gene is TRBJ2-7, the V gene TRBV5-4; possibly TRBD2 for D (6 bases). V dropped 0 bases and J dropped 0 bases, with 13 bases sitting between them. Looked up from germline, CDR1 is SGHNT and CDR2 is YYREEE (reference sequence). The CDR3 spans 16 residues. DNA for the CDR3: TGTGCCAGCAGCTTGGAGGGTTCCGGGAGCTCCTACGAGCAGTACTTC. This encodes CASSLEGSGSSYEQYF.

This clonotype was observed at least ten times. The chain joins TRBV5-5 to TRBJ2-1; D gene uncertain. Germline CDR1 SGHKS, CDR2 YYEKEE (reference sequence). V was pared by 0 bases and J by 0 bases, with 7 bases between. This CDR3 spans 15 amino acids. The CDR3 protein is CASSLEKSSYNEQFF. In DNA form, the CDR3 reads TGTGCCAGCAGCTTGGAGAAAAGCTCCTACAATGAGCAGTTCTTC.

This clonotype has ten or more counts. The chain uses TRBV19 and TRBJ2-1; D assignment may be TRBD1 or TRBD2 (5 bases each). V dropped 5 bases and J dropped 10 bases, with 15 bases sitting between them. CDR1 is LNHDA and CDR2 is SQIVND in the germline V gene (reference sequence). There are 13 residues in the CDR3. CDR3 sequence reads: CASSPGPPGEQFF. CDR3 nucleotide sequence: TGTGCCAGTAGTCCAGGGCCTCCGGGAGAGCAGTTCTTC.

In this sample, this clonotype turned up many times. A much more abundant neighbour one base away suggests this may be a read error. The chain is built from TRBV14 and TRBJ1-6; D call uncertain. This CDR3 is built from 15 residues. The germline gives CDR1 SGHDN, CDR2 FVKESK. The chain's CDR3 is CASSQVGRYNSPPHF. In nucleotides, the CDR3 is TGTGCCAGCAGCCAAGTTGGACGCTATAATTCACCCCCCCACTTT.

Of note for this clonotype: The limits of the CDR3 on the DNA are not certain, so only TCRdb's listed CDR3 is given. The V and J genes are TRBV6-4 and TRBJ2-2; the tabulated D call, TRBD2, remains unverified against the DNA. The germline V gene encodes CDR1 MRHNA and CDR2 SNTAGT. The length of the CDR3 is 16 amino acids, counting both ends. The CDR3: CASSDGGLTTPGSCFF.

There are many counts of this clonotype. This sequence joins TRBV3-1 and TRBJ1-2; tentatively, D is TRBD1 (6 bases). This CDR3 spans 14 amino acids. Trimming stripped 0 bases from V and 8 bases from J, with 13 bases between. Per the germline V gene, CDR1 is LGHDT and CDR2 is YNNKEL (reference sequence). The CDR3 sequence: CASSQDHSGDGYTF. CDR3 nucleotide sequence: TGTGCCAGCAGCCAAGATCATTCAGGGGACGGCTACACCTTC.

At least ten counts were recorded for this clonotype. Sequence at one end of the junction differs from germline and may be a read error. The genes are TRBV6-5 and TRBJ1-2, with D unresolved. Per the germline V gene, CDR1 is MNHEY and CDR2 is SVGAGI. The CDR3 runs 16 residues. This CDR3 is CASSHSALVPRSGYTF. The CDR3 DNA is TGTGCCAGCAGTCACTCGGCGTTGGTCCCACGGAGTGGCTACACCTTC.

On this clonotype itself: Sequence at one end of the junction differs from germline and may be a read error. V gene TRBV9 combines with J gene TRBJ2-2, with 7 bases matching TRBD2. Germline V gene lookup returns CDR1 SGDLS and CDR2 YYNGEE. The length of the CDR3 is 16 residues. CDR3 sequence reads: CASSLTPGLVAGALFF. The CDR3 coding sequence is TGTGCCAGCAGCTTGACACCAGGACTAGTGGCCGGGGCGCTGTTTTTT.

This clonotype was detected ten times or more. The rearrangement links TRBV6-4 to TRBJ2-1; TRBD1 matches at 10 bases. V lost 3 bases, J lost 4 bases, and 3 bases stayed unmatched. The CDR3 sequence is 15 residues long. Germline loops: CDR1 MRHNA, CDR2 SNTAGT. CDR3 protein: CASSDPGQGYNEQFF. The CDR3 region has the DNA TGTGCCAGCAGTGATCCGGGACAGGGGTACAATGAGCAGTTCTTC.

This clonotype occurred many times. In DNA, the CDR3 is TGTGCCAGCAGCCCAAACGGCCAGAGCTCCTACAATGAGCAGTTCTTC. Protein: CASSPNGQSSYNEQFF. The genes are TRBV7-3 and TRBJ2-1, with D unclear. This CDR3 is built from 16 residues. The V gene lost 5 bases and the J gene lost 0 bases, with 14 bases spanning the gap. CDR1 and CDR2 (germline): SGHTA, FQGTGA.

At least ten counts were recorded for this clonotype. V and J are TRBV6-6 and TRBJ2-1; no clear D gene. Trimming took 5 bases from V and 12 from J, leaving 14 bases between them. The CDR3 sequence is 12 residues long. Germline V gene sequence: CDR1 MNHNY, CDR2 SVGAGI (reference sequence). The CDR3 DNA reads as TGTGCCAGCAGTCACCCGCGTCAGGCGCAGTTCTTC. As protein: CASSHPRQAQFF.

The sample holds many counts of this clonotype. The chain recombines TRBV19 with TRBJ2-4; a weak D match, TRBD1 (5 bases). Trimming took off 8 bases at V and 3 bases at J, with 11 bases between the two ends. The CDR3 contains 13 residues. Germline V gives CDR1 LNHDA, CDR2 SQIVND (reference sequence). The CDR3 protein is CASQGVGKNIQYF. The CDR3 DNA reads TGTGCCAGTCAGGGTGTGGGCAAAAACATTCAGTACTTC. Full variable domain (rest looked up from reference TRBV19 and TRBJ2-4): DGGITQSPKYLFRKEGQNVTLSCEQNLNHDAMYWYRQDPGQGLRLIYYSQIVNDFQKGDIAEGYSVSREKKESFPLTVTSAQKNPTAFYLCASQGVGKNIQYFGAGTRLSVL.

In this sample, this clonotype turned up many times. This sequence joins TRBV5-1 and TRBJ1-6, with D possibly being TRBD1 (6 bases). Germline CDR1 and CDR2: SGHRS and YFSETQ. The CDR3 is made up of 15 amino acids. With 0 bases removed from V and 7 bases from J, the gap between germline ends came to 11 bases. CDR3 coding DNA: TGCGCCAGCAGCTTGGAACAGGGCGACAATTCACCCCTCCACTTT. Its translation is CASSLEQGDNSPLHF. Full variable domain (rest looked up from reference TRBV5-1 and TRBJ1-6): KAGVTQTPRYLIKTRGQQVTLSCSPISGHRSVSWYQQTPGQGLQFLFEYFSETQRNKGNFPGRFSGRQFSNSRSEMNVSTLELGDSALYLCASSLEQGDNSPLHFGNGTRLTVT.

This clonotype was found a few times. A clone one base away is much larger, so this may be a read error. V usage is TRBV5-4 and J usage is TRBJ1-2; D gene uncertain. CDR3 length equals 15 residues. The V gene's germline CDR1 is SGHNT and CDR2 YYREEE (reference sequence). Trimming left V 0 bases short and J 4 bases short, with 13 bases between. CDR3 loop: CASSLARAAAYGYTF. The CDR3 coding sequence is TGTGCCAGCAGCTTGGCCAGAGCGGCGGCCTATGGCTACACCTTC.

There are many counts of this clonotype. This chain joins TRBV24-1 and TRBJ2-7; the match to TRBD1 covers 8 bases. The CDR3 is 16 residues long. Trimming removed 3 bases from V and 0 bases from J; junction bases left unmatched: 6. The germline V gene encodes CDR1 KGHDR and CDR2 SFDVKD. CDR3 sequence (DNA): TGTGCCACCAGTGATCCGAGGACAGGGAGCTCCTACGAGCAGTACTTC. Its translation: CATSDPRTGSSYEQYF.

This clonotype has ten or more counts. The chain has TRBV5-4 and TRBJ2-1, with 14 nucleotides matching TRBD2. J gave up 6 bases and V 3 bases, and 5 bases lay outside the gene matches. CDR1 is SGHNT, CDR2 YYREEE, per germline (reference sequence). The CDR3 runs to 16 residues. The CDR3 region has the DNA TGTGCCAGCAGCTACGGACTAGCGGGAGGAGGCAATGAGCAGTTCTTC. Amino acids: CASSYGLAGGGNEQFF. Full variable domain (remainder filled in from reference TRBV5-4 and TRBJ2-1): ETGVTQSPTHLIKTRGQQVTLRCSSQSGHNTVSWYQQALGQGPQFIFQYYREEENGRGNFPPRFSGLQFPNYSSELNVNALELDDSALYLCASSYGLAGGGNEQFFGPGTRLTVL.

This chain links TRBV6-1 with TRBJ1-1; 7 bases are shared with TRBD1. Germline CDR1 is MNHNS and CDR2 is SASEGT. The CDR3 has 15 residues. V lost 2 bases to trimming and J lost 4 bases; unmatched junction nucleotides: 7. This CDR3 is CASSELTGVGTEAFF. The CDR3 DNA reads TGTGCCAGCAGTGAACTTACAGGGGTGGGCACTGAAGCTTTCTTT.

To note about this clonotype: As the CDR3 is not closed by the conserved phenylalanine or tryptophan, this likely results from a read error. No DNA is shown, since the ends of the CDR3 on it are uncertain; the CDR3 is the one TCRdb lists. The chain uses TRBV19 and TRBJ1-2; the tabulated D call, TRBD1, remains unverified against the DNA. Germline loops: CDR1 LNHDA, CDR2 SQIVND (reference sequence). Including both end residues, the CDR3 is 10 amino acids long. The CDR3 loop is CASSDRGRII.

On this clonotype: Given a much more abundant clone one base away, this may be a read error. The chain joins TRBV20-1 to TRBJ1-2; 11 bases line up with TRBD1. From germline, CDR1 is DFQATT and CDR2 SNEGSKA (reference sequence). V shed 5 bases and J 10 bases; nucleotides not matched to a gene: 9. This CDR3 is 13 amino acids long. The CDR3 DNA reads TGCAGTGCTCAGGCCGGGACAGGGGGTGCCTACACCTTC. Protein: CSAQAGTGGAYTF.

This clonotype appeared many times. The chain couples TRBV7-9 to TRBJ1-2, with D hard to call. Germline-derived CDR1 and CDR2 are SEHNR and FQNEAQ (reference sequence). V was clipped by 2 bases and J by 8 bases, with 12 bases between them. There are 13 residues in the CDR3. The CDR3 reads CASSLSGGEGYTF. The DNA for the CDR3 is TGTGCCAGCAGCTTATCGGGCGGGGAAGGCTACACCTTC.

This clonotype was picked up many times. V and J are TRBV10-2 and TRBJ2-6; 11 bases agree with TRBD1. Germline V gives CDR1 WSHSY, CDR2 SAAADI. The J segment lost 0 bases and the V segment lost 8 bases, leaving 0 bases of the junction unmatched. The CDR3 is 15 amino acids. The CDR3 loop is CASGTGGSGANVLTF. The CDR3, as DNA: TGCGCCAGCGGGACAGGGGGCTCTGGGGCCAACGTCCTGACTTTC.

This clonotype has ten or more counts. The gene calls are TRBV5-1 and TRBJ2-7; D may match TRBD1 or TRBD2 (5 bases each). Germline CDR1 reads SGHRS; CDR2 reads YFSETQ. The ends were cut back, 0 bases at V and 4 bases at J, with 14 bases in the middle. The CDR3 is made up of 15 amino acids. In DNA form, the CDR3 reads TGCGCCAGCAGCTTGGCCGAAAGCTGGGGGTACGAGCAGTACTTC. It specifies CASSLAESWGYEQYF.